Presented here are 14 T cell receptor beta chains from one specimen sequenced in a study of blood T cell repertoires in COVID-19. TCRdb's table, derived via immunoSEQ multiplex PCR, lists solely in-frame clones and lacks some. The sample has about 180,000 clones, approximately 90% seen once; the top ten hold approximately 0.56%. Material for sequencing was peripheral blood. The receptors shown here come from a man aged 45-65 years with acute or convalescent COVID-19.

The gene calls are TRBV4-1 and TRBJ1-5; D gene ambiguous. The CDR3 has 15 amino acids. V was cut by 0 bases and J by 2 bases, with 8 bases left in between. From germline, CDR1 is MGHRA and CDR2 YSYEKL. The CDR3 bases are TGCGCCAGCAGCCAAGAATGGAGGGGCAATCAGCCCCAGCATTTT. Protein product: CASSQEWRGNQPQHF.

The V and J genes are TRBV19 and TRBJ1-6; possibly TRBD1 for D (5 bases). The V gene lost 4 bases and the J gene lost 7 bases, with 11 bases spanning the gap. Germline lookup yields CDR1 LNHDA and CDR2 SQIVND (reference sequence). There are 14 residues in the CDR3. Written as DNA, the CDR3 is TGTGCCAGTAGTACCCAAGGGGTAAATTCACCCCTCCACTTT. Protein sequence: CASSTQGVNSPLHF.

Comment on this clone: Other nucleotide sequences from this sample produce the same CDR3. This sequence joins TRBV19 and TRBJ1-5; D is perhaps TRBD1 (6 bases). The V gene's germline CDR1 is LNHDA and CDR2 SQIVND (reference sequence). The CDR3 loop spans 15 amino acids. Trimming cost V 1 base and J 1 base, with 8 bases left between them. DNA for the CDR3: TGTGCCAGTAGTATAGGAGGGGGAAGCAATCAGCCCCAGCATTTT. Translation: CASSIGGGSNQPQHF.

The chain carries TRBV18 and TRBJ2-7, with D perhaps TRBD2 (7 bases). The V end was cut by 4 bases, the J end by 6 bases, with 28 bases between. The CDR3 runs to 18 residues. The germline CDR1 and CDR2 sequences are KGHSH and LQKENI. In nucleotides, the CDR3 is TGTGCCAGCTCACTGGGTGGGGGGGCGGCCCGTCGAAGGAGCGAGCAGTACGTC. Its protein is CASSLGGGAARRRSEQYV.

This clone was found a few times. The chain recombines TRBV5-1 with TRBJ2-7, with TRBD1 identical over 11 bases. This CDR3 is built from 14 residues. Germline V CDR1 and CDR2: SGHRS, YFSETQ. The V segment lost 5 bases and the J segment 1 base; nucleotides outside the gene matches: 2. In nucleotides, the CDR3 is TGCGCCAGCAGTCGGGACAGGGGGTCCTACGAGCAGTACTTC. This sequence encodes CASSRDRGSYEQYF.

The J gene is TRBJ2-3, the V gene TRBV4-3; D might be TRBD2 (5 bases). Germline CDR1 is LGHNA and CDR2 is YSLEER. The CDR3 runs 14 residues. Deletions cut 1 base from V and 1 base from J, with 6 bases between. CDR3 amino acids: CASSQVEGTDTQYF. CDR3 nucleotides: TGCGCCAGCAGCCAAGTGGAGGGCACAGATACGCAGTATTTT.

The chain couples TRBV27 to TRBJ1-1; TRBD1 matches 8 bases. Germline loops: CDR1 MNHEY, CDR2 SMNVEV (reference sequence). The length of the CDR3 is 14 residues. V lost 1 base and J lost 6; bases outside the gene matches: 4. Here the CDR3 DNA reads TGTGCCAGCAGTTTATTCCAGGGGGCATCTGAAGCTTTCTTT. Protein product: CASSLFQGASEAFF.

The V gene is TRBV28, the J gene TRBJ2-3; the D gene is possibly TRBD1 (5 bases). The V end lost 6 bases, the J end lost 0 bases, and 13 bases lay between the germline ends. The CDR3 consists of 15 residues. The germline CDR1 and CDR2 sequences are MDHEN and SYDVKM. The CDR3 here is CASRRRDGSTDTQYF. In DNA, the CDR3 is TGTGCCAGCAGGCGCAGGGATGGGAGCACAGATACGCAGTATTTT.

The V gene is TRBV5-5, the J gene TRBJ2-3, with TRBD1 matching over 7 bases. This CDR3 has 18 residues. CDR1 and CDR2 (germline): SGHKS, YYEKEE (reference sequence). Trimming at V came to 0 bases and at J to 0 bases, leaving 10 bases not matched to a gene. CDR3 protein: CASSLEVRDRPSTDTQYF. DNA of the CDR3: TGTGCCAGCAGCTTGGAGGTTCGGGACAGACCAAGCACAGATACGCAGTATTTT.

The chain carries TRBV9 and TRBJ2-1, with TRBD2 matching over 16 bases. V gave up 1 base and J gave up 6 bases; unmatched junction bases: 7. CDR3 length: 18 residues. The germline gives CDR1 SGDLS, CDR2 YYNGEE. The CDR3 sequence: CASSVYPGTSGRANEQFF. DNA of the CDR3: TGTGCCAGCAGCGTATATCCCGGGACTAGCGGGAGGGCCAATGAGCAGTTCTTC.

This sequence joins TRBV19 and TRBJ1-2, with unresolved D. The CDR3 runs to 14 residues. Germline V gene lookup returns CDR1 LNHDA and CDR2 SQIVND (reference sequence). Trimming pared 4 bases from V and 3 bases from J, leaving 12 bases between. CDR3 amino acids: CASSTRTDYYGYTF. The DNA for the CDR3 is TGTGCCAGTAGTACTCGGACGGACTACTATGGCTACACCTTC.

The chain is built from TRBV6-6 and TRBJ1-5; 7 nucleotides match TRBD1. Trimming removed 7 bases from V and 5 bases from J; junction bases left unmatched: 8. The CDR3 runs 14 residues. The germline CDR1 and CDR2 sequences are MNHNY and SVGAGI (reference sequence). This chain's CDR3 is CASKLGQTYQPQHF. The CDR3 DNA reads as TGTGCCAGCAAACTGGGACAGACCTATCAGCCCCAGCATTTT.

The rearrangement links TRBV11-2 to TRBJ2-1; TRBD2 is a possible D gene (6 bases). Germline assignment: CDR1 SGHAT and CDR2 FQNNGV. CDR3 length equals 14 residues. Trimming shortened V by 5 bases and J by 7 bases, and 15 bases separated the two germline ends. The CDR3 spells CASSATRGRNEQFF. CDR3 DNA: TGTGCCAGCAGCGCGACTAGAGGACGTAATGAGCAGTTCTTC.

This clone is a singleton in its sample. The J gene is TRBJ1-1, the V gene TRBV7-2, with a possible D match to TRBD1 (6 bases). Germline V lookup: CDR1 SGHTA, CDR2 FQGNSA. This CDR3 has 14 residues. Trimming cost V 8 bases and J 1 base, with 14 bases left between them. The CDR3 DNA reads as TGTGCCAGCCTCCCGGGACAAGAGAACACTGAAGCTTTCTTT. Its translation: CASLPGQENTEAFF.